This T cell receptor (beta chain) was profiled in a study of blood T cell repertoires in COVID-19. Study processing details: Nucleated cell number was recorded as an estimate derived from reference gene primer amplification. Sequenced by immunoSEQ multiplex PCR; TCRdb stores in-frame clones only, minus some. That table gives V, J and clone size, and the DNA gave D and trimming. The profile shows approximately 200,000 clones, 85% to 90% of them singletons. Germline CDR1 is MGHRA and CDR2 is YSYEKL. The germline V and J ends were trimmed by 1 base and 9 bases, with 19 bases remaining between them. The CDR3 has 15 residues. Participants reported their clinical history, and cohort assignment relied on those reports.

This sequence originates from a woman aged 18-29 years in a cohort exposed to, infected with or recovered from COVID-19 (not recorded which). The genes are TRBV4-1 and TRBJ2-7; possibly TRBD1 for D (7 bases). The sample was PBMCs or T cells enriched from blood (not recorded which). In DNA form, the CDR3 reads TGCGCCAGCAGCCAAGTCGGGGCAGGGGGGCAGGGGCAGTACTTC. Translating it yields CASSQVGAGGQGQYF.